This TCR beta chain is drawn from a study of shared clonotypes between healthy human individuals. Study details: CD8 memory received one plate per donor, CD8 naive two, CD4 memory three and CD4 naive three. General study points: It was the non-shared clonotypes that had lower generation probabilities than clonotypes shared by all four donors.

A word on this clone: The antigen is undetermined.

V was trimmed by 0 bases and J by 9 bases, leaving 12 bases between them. CDR3 size: 13 residues. The germline V gene has CDR1 SGHAT and CDR2 FQNNGV. Authors' methods: ImmunoSEQ yielded junction-only sequences lacking quality scores, so filtering differed. Using immunoSEQ multiplex PCR, the repertoire was profiled, and TCRdb retains in-frame clones only, with some absent. The DNA was the basis for D and trimming; V, J and clone size are from that table. The sample shows roughly 300,000 clones, around 67% of them seen only once. This receptor was taken from a young man in good health. Sequencing input: memory CD4+ T cells sorted from blood. Subset defined: CD45RA-negative fraction. The rearrangement links TRBV11-2 to TRBJ2-7, with D perhaps matching TRBD2 (6 bases). The CDR3: CASSLEGLSGQYF. For the CDR3, the DNA is TGTGCCAGCAGCTTAGAGGGACTCTCTGGGCAGTACTTC.